This T cell receptor beta chain appears in the sequencing data of a study of T cells in Graves' hyperthyroidism and ophthalmopathy. Using RNA transcripts as the source, TCR beta CDR3 regions were amplified. The primer set for the first-round RT-PCR of the TCR CDR3 was HTBI. MiXCR was run by TCRdb on the multiplex PCR reads, yielding one entry per CDR3 protein. This table has 550,000 to 700,000 distinct CDR3 sequences, about 43% appearing once. Reasons for excluding patients were uncontrolled infection, other autoimmune disease, pregnancy or lactation. This TCR was sampled from an adult woman with Graves' disease, either hyperthyroidism or ophthalmopathy (not recorded which). Specimen: peripheral blood or thyroid tissue (not recorded which).

CDR3: CASSAGTGDEQYF. The CDR3 bases are TGTGCCAGCAGCGCCGGGACAGGGGACGAGCAGTACTTC. The chain joins TRBV7-2 to TRBJ2-7, with 10 nucleotides matching TRBD1. Per germline, CDR1 SGHTA and CDR2 FQGNSA. J lost 5 bases, V lost 5 bases, and 3 bases had no gene match. CDR3 length: 13 amino acids. The full variable domain, its missing parts supplied by reference TRBV7-2 and TRBJ2-7, is GAGVSQSPSNKVTEKGKDVELRCDPISGHTALYWYRQSLGQGLEFLIYFQGNSAPDKSGLPSDRFSAERTGGSVSTLTIQRTQQEDSAVYLCASSAGTGDEQYFGPGTRLTVT.